These 27 T cell receptor beta chains were all obtained from the same sample, sequenced in a study of siplizumab effects on memory and regulatory T cells. The data were produced by immunoSEQ multiplex PCR, yet TCRdb's version contains in-frame clones alone and is incomplete. Found here are approximately 94,000 clones, around 97% of them singletons; the top ten hold 0.031%. The sample was naive CD4+ T cells sorted from blood. The source of these receptors is a human donor in good health.

The genes are TRBV11-2 and TRBJ2-7; 12 nucleotides match TRBD2. The CDR3 is 16 amino acids. With V trimmed by 4 bases and J by 5 bases, 9 bases remained unmatched. Germline CDR1 SGHAT, CDR2 FQNNGV. For the CDR3, the DNA is TGTGCCAGCAGCTACCGGCTAGCGGGGGGGCCCCACGAGCAGTACTTC. Translating gives CASSYRLAGGPHEQYF.

V usage is TRBV6-5 and J usage is TRBJ2-3; 10 bases match TRBD1. Trimming removed 0 bases from V and 6 bases from J; junction bases left unmatched: 6. Germline CDR1 is MNHEY and CDR2 is SVGAGI. This CDR3 spans 16 amino acids. The CDR3 protein is CASSYSGTGAADTQYF. CDR3 DNA sequence: TGTGCCAGCAGTTACTCCGGGACAGGGGCTGCCGATACGCAGTATTTT.

The gene calls are TRBV4-2 and TRBJ2-1; 13 bases fit TRBD2. Germline-derived CDR1 and CDR2 are LGHNA and YNFKEQ. The V and J ends lost 0 bases and 9 bases, in that order; junction bases with no gene match: 5. The CDR3 is made up of 16 amino acids. The CDR3 nucleotides read TGTGCCAGCAGCCAAGACGGGACTAGCGGGGTAGGTGAGCAGTTCTTC. As protein: CASSQDGTSGVGEQFF.

This rearrangement joins TRBV7-2 to TRBJ2-7; D may be TRBD2 (5 bases). Germline lookup yields CDR1 SGHTA and CDR2 FQGNSA. V lost 5 bases and J lost 5, with 25 bases in between. The CDR3 is made up of 17 amino acids. CDR3 in amino acids: CASSPYTLALTPHEQYF. DNA of the CDR3: TGTGCCAGCAGCCCGTACACCCTAGCCCTCACCCCCCACGAGCAGTACTTC. The variable domain in full, completed from reference TRBV7-2 and TRBJ2-7, reads GAGVSQSPSNKVTEKGKDVELRCDPISGHTALYWYRQSLGQGLEFLIYFQGNSAPDKSGLPSDRFSAERTGGSVSTLTIQRTQQEDSAVYLCASSPYTLALTPHEQYFGPGTRLTVT.

The chain is built from TRBV10-3 and TRBJ1-2; D not certain. Germline V gives CDR1 ENHRY, CDR2 SYGVKD. V lost 7 bases to trimming and J lost 3 bases, with 6 bases between them. The CDR3 is made up of 11 amino acids. The chain's CDR3 is CAITEDYGYTF. The CDR3 DNA reads TGTGCCATCACGGAGGACTATGGCTACACCTTC.

The chain is built from TRBV7-2 and TRBJ1-3; possible D gene TRBD1, 5 bases. CDR1 SGHTA and CDR2 FQGNSA come from the germline V gene. The CDR3 runs 15 residues. V gave up 8 bases and J gave up 0 bases, with 14 bases separating them. The CDR3 here is CASGRQRYSGNTIYF. The CDR3 DNA is TGTGCCAGCGGCCGACAGCGCTACTCTGGAAACACCATATATTTT.

The rearrangement links TRBV19 to TRBJ2-7; 7 positions agree with TRBD1. The CDR3 is 16 residues long. In germline, CDR1 is LNHDA, CDR2 SQIVND (reference sequence). Trimming removed 5 bases from V and 0 bases from J; junction bases left unmatched: 10. CDR3 sequence reads: CASSPRTGQSSYEQYF. In DNA, the CDR3 is TGTGCCAGTAGTCCACGGACAGGTCAAAGCTCCTACGAGCAGTACTTC.

The V gene is TRBV29-1, the J gene TRBJ2-5; 11 bases are shared with TRBD2. The germline CDR1 and CDR2 sequences are SQVTM and ANQGSEA. This CDR3 has 14 residues. V lost 4 bases, J lost 4 bases, and 5 bases stayed unmatched. The DNA for the CDR3 is TGCAGCGTTGCGACTAGCGGGGTGGTAGAGACCCAGTACTTC. It encodes CSVATSGVVETQYF. The full variable domain, rest sourced from reference TRBV29-1 and TRBJ2-5, is SAVISQKPSRDICQRGTSLTIQCQVDSQVTMMFWYRQQPGQSLTLIATANQGSEATYESGFVIDKFPISRPNLTFSTLTVSNMSPEDSSIYLCSVATSGVVETQYFGPGTRLLVL.

The chain joins TRBV6-6 to TRBJ1-1; maybe TRBD1 (6 bases). Trimming cost V 7 bases and J 3 bases, with 15 bases left between them. The CDR3 has 14 amino acids. Germline CDR1 reads MNHNY; CDR2 reads SVGAGI (reference sequence). The CDR3 nucleotides read TGTGCCAGCACCACTCCCCAGGGGTACACTGAAGCTTTCTTT. It yields the protein CASTTPQGYTEAFF.

The chain has TRBV11-3 and TRBJ1-1; D gene unclear. The germline V and J ends were trimmed by 0 bases and 8 bases, with 7 bases remaining between them. This CDR3 region has 12 residues. CDR1 SGHNT and CDR2 YENEEA come from the germline V gene. For the CDR3, the DNA is TGTGCCAGCAGCTTAGAACGAGGGGAAGCTTTCTTT. The encoded protein is CASSLERGEAFF.

The chain couples TRBV28 to TRBJ2-5; 8 nucleotides agree with TRBD1. Germline V gene data show CDR1 as MDHEN and CDR2 as SYDVKM. The CDR3 contains 15 residues. Unmatched junction bases numbered 11, after V lost 6 bases and J lost 5 bases. CDR3 protein: CASREDRALRETQYF. CDR3 DNA: TGTGCCAGCAGAGAGGACAGGGCCCTCAGGGAGACCCAGTACTTC. Filled out from reference TRBV28 and TRBJ2-5, the complete variable domain reads DVKVTQSSRYLVKRTGEKVFLECVQDMDHENMFWYRQDPGLGLRLIYFSYDVKMKEKGDIPEGYSVSREKKERFSLILESASTNQTSMYLCASREDRALRETQYFGPGTRLLVL.

The chain is built from TRBV6-1 and TRBJ2-1, with 8 bases fitting TRBD1. After removal of 2 bases from V and 6 bases from J, the junction contained 6 bases not matched to a gene. The germline V gene has CDR1 MNHNS and CDR2 SASEGT. The CDR3 is made up of 15 amino acids. CDR3 nucleotides: TGTGCCAGCAGTGAAAGGGACAGGAATGGCAATGAGCAGTTCTTC. This codes for CASSERDRNGNEQFF.

The chain recombines TRBV18 with TRBJ1-2; tentative D call: TRBD1 (6 bases). Germline V gene lookup returns CDR1 KGHSH and CDR2 LQKENI. The CDR3 is made up of 14 amino acids. Trimming removed 3 bases at V and 5 bases at J, with 13 bases between. Here the CDR3 reads CASSPLPQGYGYTF. The CDR3 nucleotides are TGTGCCAGCTCACCGCTTCCTCAGGGGTATGGCTACACCTTC.

The genes are TRBV28 and TRBJ1-2; D might be TRBD1 (5 bases). V gave up 4 bases and J gave up 5 bases, with 8 bases separating them. The germline gives CDR1 MDHEN, CDR2 SYDVKM. CDR3 length equals 12 residues. CDR3 loop: CASSYGGYGYTF. The CDR3 region has the DNA TGTGCCAGCAGTTACGGGGGATATGGCTACACCTTC.

The chain uses TRBV5-1 and TRBJ2-5; TRBD2 matches at 13 bases. Trimming took 3 bases from V and 1 from J; bases not matched to a gene: 3. The CDR3 covers 16 residues. Germline V gives CDR1 SGHRS, CDR2 YFSETQ. This CDR3 reads CASSSRTSGGQETQYF. The CDR3 coding sequence is TGCGCCAGCAGCTCCCGGACTAGCGGGGGCCAAGAGACCCAGTACTTC.

The chain carries TRBV6-6 and TRBJ1-3; a possible D gene is TRBD1 (5 bases). Trimming stripped 0 bases from V and 4 bases from J, with 13 bases between. This CDR3 comprises 16 residues. The germline V gene has CDR1 MNHNY and CDR2 SVGAGI (reference sequence). The CDR3 here is CASSYSQGLEGNTIYF. The CDR3 DNA reads TGTGCCAGCAGTTACTCTCAGGGTTTGGAAGGAAACACCATATATTTT.

The V gene is TRBV7-3, the J gene TRBJ2-1; D is unclear. V gave up 4 bases and J gave up 5 bases, with 6 bases separating them. This CDR3 spans 12 amino acids. CDR1 and CDR2 (germline): SGHTA, FQGTGA. CDR3 loop: CASSSTNNEQFF. Written as DNA, the CDR3 is TGTGCCAGCAGCTCAACTAACAATGAGCAGTTCTTC.

This clone was observed a few times. This chain uses TRBV7-9 with TRBJ1-2, with D perhaps matching TRBD1 (5 bases). The CDR3 loop spans 13 amino acids. The V end lost 5 bases, the J end lost 7 bases, and 14 bases lay between the germline ends. Per germline, CDR1 SEHNR and CDR2 FQNEAQ (reference sequence). Here the CDR3 reads CASSAGTTGGYTF. The DNA for the CDR3 is TGTGCCAGCAGCGCCGGGACGACTGGTGGCTACACCTTC.

This chain links TRBV2 with TRBJ2-3; no reliable D call. The CDR3 runs 14 residues. Per germline, CDR1 SNHLY and CDR2 FYNNEI. Trimming left V 8 bases short and J 0 bases short, with 12 bases between. CDR3: CASVPRLSTDTQYF. The CDR3 DNA follows: TGTGCCAGCGTTCCCAGGTTGAGCACAGATACGCAGTATTTT.

In its sample, this clone was seen a few times. The chain joins TRBV23-1 to TRBJ1-1; D not resolved. TRBV23-1 belongs to the ORF category, with a function that is uncertain. V lost 2 bases, J lost 7 bases, and 5 bases lay in between. The CDR3 covers 11 residues. The CDR3 nucleotides are TGCGCCAGCAGTCAACCGGGTGAAGCTTTCTTT. Protein: CASSQPGEAFF.

The chain carries TRBV5-1 and TRBJ1-2; no firm D call. The CDR3 runs to 15 residues. Germline V lookup: CDR1 SGHRS, CDR2 YFSETQ. V was shortened by 0 bases and J by 0 bases, with 9 bases between the two germline ends. The CDR3 nucleotides are TGCGCCAGCAGCTTGGTTGGGAATTCTAACTATGGCTACACCTTC. It translates to CASSLVGNSNYGYTF. Full variable domain (remainder filled in from reference TRBV5-1 and TRBJ1-2): KAGVTQTPRYLIKTRGQQVTLSCSPISGHRSVSWYQQTPGQGLQFLFEYFSETQRNKGNFPGRFSGRQFSNSRSEMNVSTLELGDSALYLCASSLVGNSNYGYTFGSGTRLTVV.

A few counts support this clone. The DNA for the CDR3 is TGTGCCAGTAGTATGGGAGGGGCCAGTCAGCCCCAGCATTTT. Its protein product is CASSMGGASQPQHF. The V call is TRBV19, the J call TRBJ1-5, with a possible D match to TRBD1 (5 bases). Germline V gene lookup returns CDR1 LNHDA and CDR2 SQIVND (reference sequence). Trimming removed 3 bases at V and 6 bases at J, with 12 bases between. This CDR3 is built from 14 residues.

V gene TRBV18 combines with J gene TRBJ1-2, with D possibly being TRBD1 (5 bases). The length of the CDR3 is 17 residues. Trimming cost V 0 bases and J 5 bases, with 19 bases left between them. In germline, CDR1 is KGHSH, CDR2 LQKENI. The CDR3 protein is CASSPPFFGPGIYGYTF. CDR3 DNA sequence: TGTGCCAGCTCACCACCGTTCTTTGGGCCAGGGATATATGGCTACACCTTC.

The V and J genes are TRBV19 and TRBJ2-5; no definite D call. The CDR3 consists of 13 residues. CDR1 and CDR2 from the germline V gene are LNHDA and SQIVND (reference sequence). V was pared by 6 bases and J by 4 bases, with 12 bases between. CDR3 in amino acids: CASSPGLGETQYF. The CDR3 DNA reads TGTGCCAGTAGCCCCGGGCTAGGAGAGACCCAGTACTTC.

The rearrangement joins TRBV7-3 to TRBJ2-2; 7 bases line up with TRBD2. This CDR3 spans 16 amino acids. The J segment lost 2 bases and the V segment lost 2 bases, leaving 5 bases of the junction unmatched. Germline CDR1 reads SGHTA; CDR2 reads FQGTGA. Here the CDR3 reads CASSLGDYRNTGELFF. The DNA of the CDR3 is TGTGCCAGCAGCTTAGGGGACTATCGTAACACCGGGGAGCTGTTTTTT.

V is TRBV27 and J is TRBJ2-7, with D possibly matching TRBD1 (6 bases). This CDR3 contains 13 residues. Trimming stripped 6 bases from V and 2 bases from J, with 11 bases between. Germline V gene data show CDR1 as MNHEY and CDR2 as SMNVEV (reference sequence). The CDR3 region has the DNA TGTGCCAGCAGCGGACAGATGACCTACGAGCAGTACTTC. Translation: CASSGQMTYEQYF.

The sample holds a few counts of this clone. The CDR3 region is CASTLRGDGYTF. In nucleotides, the CDR3 is TGTGCCAGCACCCTCCGGGGAGATGGCTACACCTTC. The V and J genes are TRBV6-6 and TRBJ1-2; no reliable D call. V lost 7 bases and J 6 bases, leaving 12 bases between the germline ends. In germline, CDR1 is MNHNY, CDR2 SVGAGI (reference sequence). This CDR3 spans 12 amino acids.